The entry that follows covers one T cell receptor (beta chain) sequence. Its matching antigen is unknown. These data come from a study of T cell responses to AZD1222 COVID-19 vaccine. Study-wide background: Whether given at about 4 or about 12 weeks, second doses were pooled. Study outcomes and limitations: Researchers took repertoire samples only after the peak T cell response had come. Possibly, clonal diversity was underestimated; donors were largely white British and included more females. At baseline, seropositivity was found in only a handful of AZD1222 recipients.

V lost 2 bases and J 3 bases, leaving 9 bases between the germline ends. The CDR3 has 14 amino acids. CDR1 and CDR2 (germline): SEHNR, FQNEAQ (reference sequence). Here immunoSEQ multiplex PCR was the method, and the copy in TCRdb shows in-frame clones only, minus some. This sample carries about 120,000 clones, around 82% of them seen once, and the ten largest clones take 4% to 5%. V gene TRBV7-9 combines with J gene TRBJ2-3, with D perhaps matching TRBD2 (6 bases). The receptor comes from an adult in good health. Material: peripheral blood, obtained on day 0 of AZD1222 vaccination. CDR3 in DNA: TGTGCCAGCAGCTTATCGGGGGTGACAGATACGCAGTATTTT. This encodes CASSLSGVTDTQYF. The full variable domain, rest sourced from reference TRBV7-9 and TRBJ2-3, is DTGVSQNPRHKITKRGQNVTFRCDPISEHNRLYWYRQTLGQGPEFLTYFQNEAQLEKSRLLSDRFSAERPKGSFSTLEIQRTEQGDSAMYLCASSLSGVTDTQYFGPGTRLTVL.